This entry describes one T cell receptor (beta chain). Its antigen remains unknown. With 60 Vbeta and 13 Jbeta primers, the PCR was carried out. Here immunoSEQ multiplex PCR was the method, and the copy in TCRdb shows in-frame clones only, minus some. This sample carries roughly 200,000 clones, just over 75% of them seen once, and the ten largest clones take 1.5% to 2%. The entry originates in a study of cytomegalovirus exposure and HLA in healthy donors. Study results and caveats: A later analysis, which compared TCR beta chains of equal frequency, found the HLA-associated ones more clonally expanded.

In germline, CDR1 is SGHDN, CDR2 FVKESK. The CDR3 runs 16 residues. V lost 0 bases and J lost 0, with 9 bases in between. This TCR was sampled from a man aged 30 to 39 in good health and CMV-seronegative. Input material: PBMCs. V gene TRBV14 combines with J gene TRBJ1-3; no clear D. This CDR3 reads CASSQDMAASGNTIYF. As DNA, the CDR3 is TGTGCCAGCAGCCAAGATATGGCGGCCTCTGGAAACACCATATATTTT. The full variable domain, with the rest looked up from reference TRBV14 and TRBJ1-3, is EAGVTQFPSHSVIEKGQTVTLRCDPISGHDNLYWYRRVMGKEIKFLLHFVKESKQDESGMPNNRFLAERTGGTYSTLKVQPAELEDSGVYFCASSQDMAASGNTIYFGEGSWLTVV.